This passage covers 3 T cell receptor beta chains from one sample sequenced in a study of T cell responses to AZD1222 COVID-19 vaccine. Profiling relied on immunoSEQ multiplex PCR, and the TCRdb table lists in-frame clones only, not all of them. Of around 190,000 clones listed, about 89% are singletons. The material was peripheral blood, obtained 28 days after the second AZD1222 dose. These receptors were obtained from an adult who received the AZD1222 COVID-19 vaccine.

The rearrangement joins TRBV5-1 to TRBJ2-1; 10 positions agree with TRBD2. The CDR3 is made up of 14 amino acids. J lost 7 bases, V lost 2 bases, and 3 bases had no gene match. CDR1 is SGHRS, CDR2 YFSETQ, per germline. Here the CDR3 DNA reads TGCGCCAGCAGCTTACTAGCGGGGTGGAATGAGCAGTTCTTC. As protein: CASSLLAGWNEQFF.

The V and J genes are TRBV11-2 and TRBJ2-7; 10 nucleotides match TRBD1. The J segment lost 1 base and the V segment lost 4 bases, leaving 4 bases of the junction unmatched. This CDR3 contains 15 residues. The germline gives CDR1 SGHAT, CDR2 FQNNGV. CDR3 loop: CASSYWTGGSYEQYF. The DNA of the CDR3 is TGTGCCAGCAGCTACTGGACAGGGGGATCCTACGAGCAGTACTTC. The full variable domain, its missing parts supplied by reference TRBV11-2 and TRBJ2-7, is EAGVAQSPRYKIIEKRQSVAFWCNPISGHATLYWYQQILGQGPKLLIQFQNNGVVDDSQLPKDRFSAERLKGVDSTLKIQPAKLEDSAVYLCASSYWTGGSYEQYFGPGTRLTVT.

The V and J genes are TRBV3-1 (or the pseudogene TRBV3-2) and TRBJ1-1; 10 bases match TRBD1. Germline V lookup: CDR1 LGHDT, CDR2 YNNKEL (reference sequence). With 4 bases clipped from V and 6 bases from J, the junction kept 14 bases outside the gene matches. The CDR3 length is 17 residues. CDR3 in amino acids: CASSPRNADRGSAEAFF. DNA of the CDR3: TGTGCCAGCAGCCCCCGAAACGCGGACAGGGGGTCGGCTGAAGCTTTCTTT.